The present T cell receptor beta chain was sequenced within a study of graft-versus-host responses after intestinal transplantation. The repertoire was sequenced with immunoSEQ multiplex PCR; TCRdb's copy has only in-frame clones and lacks some. The sample shows more than 65,000 clones, 85% to 95% of them seen only once. This clone was counted a single time. As yet, its antigen is unknown. The V end lost 5 bases, the J end lost 5 bases, and 25 bases lay between the germline ends. This CDR3 spans 17 amino acids. The germline CDR1 and CDR2 sequences are SGHTA and FQGNSA. The V gene is TRBV7-2, the J gene TRBJ2-7, with a tentative D call TRBD1 (6 bases). Sequenced here: unstimulated CD8+ T cells sorted from spleen or lymph node cells, sampled before transplant. This sequence originates from a human donor who was the organ donor for an intestinal transplant. CDR3 residues: CASSDGRGFGPGDEQYF. Written as DNA, the CDR3 is TGTGCCAGCAGCGACGGCAGGGGATTTGGGCCCGGGGACGAGCAGTACTTC.